These 5 T cell receptor beta chains share one sample of origin, sequenced in a study of PD-L1 blockade in urothelial cancer. Here immunoSEQ multiplex PCR was the method, and the copy in TCRdb shows in-frame clones only, minus some. The data show 44,000 or so clones, with roughly four fifths seen just once and 3% to 3.5% held by the top ten. The material sequenced was PBMCs, taken around atezolizumab (anti-PD-L1) treatment. The source of these receptors is a man aged 65-85 years with urothelial cancer.

CDR3 bases: TGTGCCAGCAGTGGGAACCGGGGGGCAGATACGCAGTATTTT. Translated: CASSGNRGADTQYF. The chain has TRBV25-1 and TRBJ2-3, with 7 positions matching TRBD2. Germline-derived CDR1 and CDR2 are MGHDK and SYGVNS. CDR3 length: 14 residues. The ends lost 4 bases at V and 4 bases at J; junction bases unmatched: 5. Supplemented by reference TRBV25-1 and TRBJ2-3, the full variable domain reads EADIYQTPRYLVIGTGKKITLECSQTMGHDKMYWYQQDPGMELHLIHYSYGVNSTEKGDLSSESTVSRIRTEHFPLTLESARPSHTSQYLCASSGNRGADTQYFGPGTRLTVL.

The chain uses TRBV19 and TRBJ1-3; D is undetermined. The V and J ends lost 7 bases and 2 bases respectively, with 15 bases between them. Germline CDR1 and CDR2: LNHDA and SQIVND (reference sequence). CDR3 size: 15 residues. This CDR3 reads CASMVGERAGNTIYF. In nucleotides, the CDR3 is TGTGCCAGTATGGTGGGCGAGAGAGCTGGAAACACCATATATTTT. The variable domain in full, with the rest retrieved from reference TRBV19 and TRBJ1-3, is DGGITQSPKYLFRKEGQNVTLSCEQNLNHDAMYWYRQDPGQGLRLIYYSQIVNDFQKGDIAEGYSVSREKKESFPLTVTSAQKNPTAFYLCASMVGERAGNTIYFGEGSWLTVV.

This chain joins TRBV27 and TRBJ1-1, with a weak D call TRBD1 (6 bases). V was shortened by 6 bases and J by 5 bases, with 16 bases between the two germline ends. Germline CDR1 MNHEY, CDR2 SMNVEV (reference sequence). The CDR3 totals 14 residues. CDR3 nucleotide sequence: TGTGCCAGCAGGGACGGGACACTATGGACTGAAGCTTTCTTT. Protein: CASRDGTLWTEAFF.

By sample fraction, this clone is medium-sized. The chain links TRBV10-2 to TRBJ2-7; 13 nucleotides match TRBD2. CDR3 length: 12 residues. CDR1 is WSHSY, CDR2 SAAADI, per germline. CDR3 in amino acids: CASRGTSGGAVV. DNA for the CDR3: TGCGCCAGCAGAGGAACTAGCGGGGGGGCCGTAGTC.

The J gene is TRBJ2-3, the V gene TRBV6-5; 7 bases line up with TRBD1. The V segment lost 6 bases and the J segment 1 base; nucleotides outside the gene matches: 4. Germline CDR1 MNHEY, CDR2 SVGAGI. The CDR3 contains 14 residues. CDR3 sequence reads: CASRSTGGTDTQYF. In DNA form, the CDR3 reads TGTGCCAGCAGAAGTACAGGGGGCACAGATACGCAGTATTTT.